This paragraph covers one T cell receptor (beta chain) sequence. Sequencing used immunoSEQ multiplex PCR; TCRdb keeps in-frame clones, though not all of them. The table has around 26,000 clones, 81% seen once. Germline V gene data show CDR1 as SNHLY and CDR2 as FYNNEI. The CDR3 contains 16 residues. V trimming: 3 bases; J trimming: 5 bases; junction bases outside the gene matches: 11. This sample was taken from a study of OX40 agonist ivuxolimab in advanced cancers. Study-wide context: Eligibility rules accepted prior anti-PD-1, anti-PD-L1 or anti-CTLA-4 therapy, and around 44% had some.

The V and J genes are TRBV2 and TRBJ2-7, with TRBD1 identical over 9 bases. The sequences come from CD4+ or CD8+ T cells sorted from blood, collected in a trial of the OX40 agonist ivuxolimab. The source is an adult with an advanced solid tumor such as melanoma, head and neck, liver or kidney cancer. The CDR3 nucleotides read TGTGCCAGCAGTGACACAGGGGGCGCCGGTTTGGACGAGCAGTACTTC. Amino acid sequence: CASSDTGGAGLDEQYF.